One and the same sample provided the 5 T cell receptor beta chains below, sequenced in a study of early T cells in non-severe SARS-CoV-2 infection. TCRdb redid the calling of the 5' RACE reads with MiXCR, one entry per CDR3 protein. The table records 65,000 to 95,000 distinct CDR3 sequences, over 8.5% of them present only once. Sequencing used whole blood. These receptors were taken from an adult who was a healthcare worker with PCR-confirmed SARS-CoV-2 infection or an uninfected control (not recorded which).

The V gene is TRBV29-1, the J gene TRBJ1-1; D is possibly TRBD1 (5 bases). V lost 6 bases to trimming and J lost 0 bases, with 11 bases between them. Germline assignment: CDR1 SQVTM and CDR2 ANQGSEA. CDR3 length: 13 residues. CDR3 coding DNA: TGCAGCGTCGAGGGACGGTTGAACACTGAAGCTTTCTTT. Its translation: CSVEGRLNTEAFF.

This chain links TRBV28 with TRBJ2-7; D may be TRBD1 (8 bases). V was clipped by 8 bases and J by 3 bases, with 20 bases between them. CDR3 length: 15 amino acids. Germline loops: CDR1 MDHEN, CDR2 SYDVKM. CDR3 sequence (DNA): TGTGCCAGCCGGGGGGACAGGCAGGTGGTCTACGAGCAGTACTTC. As protein: CASRGDRQVVYEQYF.

This clonotype was seen a few times. The V call is TRBV11-2, the J call TRBJ2-1; D remains ambiguous. Germline assignment: CDR1 SGHAT and CDR2 FQNNGV. Trimming removed 8 bases at V and 4 bases at J, with 9 bases between. The CDR3 totals 12 residues. CDR3 sequence (DNA): TGTGCCAGCGCACATGTATACAATGAGCAGTTCTTC. It is translated as CASAHVYNEQFF.

This clonotype was counted ten times or more. The chain combines TRBV3-1 with TRBJ1-2; TRBD1 agrees at 9 bases. V was clipped by 4 bases and J by 7 bases; unmatched bases: 4. Germline V lookup: CDR1 LGHDT, CDR2 YNNKEL (reference sequence). The CDR3 is made up of 13 amino acids. This CDR3 is CASSPGQGGGYTF. In DNA, the CDR3 is TGTGCCAGCAGCCCGGGACAGGGAGGTGGCTACACCTTC.

This clonotype was detected only a few times. The chain carries TRBV2 and TRBJ2-5; 7 bases fit TRBD2. CDR1 is SNHLY and CDR2 is FYNNEI in the germline V gene. The J segment lost 0 bases and the V segment lost 6 bases, leaving 7 bases of the junction unmatched. The CDR3 runs 15 residues. Here the CDR3 DNA reads TGTGCCAGCAGGCGCAGGGACTACAACCAAGAGACCCAGTACTTC. As protein: CASRRRDYNQETQYF.